Below are 17 T cell receptor beta chains sequenced from a single sample in a study of control samples from healthy donors and cancer patients. Method: immunoSEQ multiplex PCR; TCRdb's copy keeps in-frame clones and lacks some. Among about 89,000 clones listed, roughly 86% were seen once. Sequences were obtained from blood. All receptors derive from a man aged 25 to 45 in good health.

This CDR3 is CASRIIAGNQPQHF. The CDR3 DNA reads TGTGCCAGCAGAATTATTGCGGGCAATCAGCCCCAGCATTTT. The rearrangement joins TRBV6-5 to TRBJ1-5; D not resolved. Deletions cut 6 bases from V and 2 bases from J, with 11 bases between. CDR3 length equals 14 residues. Germline V CDR1 and CDR2: MNHEY, SVGAGI.

This clone showed up just a few times. In nucleotides, the CDR3 is TGCGCCAGCAGCCAAGAGCAGGGGTTTAACTATGGCTACACCTTC. Translated: CASSQEQGFNYGYTF. The chain has TRBV4-1 and TRBJ1-2; TRBD1 might be the D (6 bases). Germline loops: CDR1 MGHRA, CDR2 YSYEKL. This CDR3 contains 15 residues. V lost 0 bases and J lost 1, with 9 bases in between.

The chain links TRBV6-5 to TRBJ2-1; TRBD2 agrees at 9 bases. Germline V lookup: CDR1 MNHEY, CDR2 SVGAGI. CDR3 length equals 15 residues. The V gene end was trimmed by 2 bases and the J gene end by 8 bases; junction bases not matched to a gene: 7. In DNA, the CDR3 is TGTGCCAGCAGTTACGGGCGGGGGGGCGTGGATGAGCAGTTCTTC. This sequence encodes CASSYGRGGVDEQFF.

The chain is built from TRBV9 and TRBJ2-5; no definite D call. Germline V gene lookup returns CDR1 SGDLS and CDR2 YYNGEE. The CDR3 spans 13 residues. Trimming cost V 4 bases and J 2 bases, with 9 bases left between them. In DNA, the CDR3 is TGTGCCAGCAGCCCCCCAACACAAGAGACCCAGTACTTC. This gives the protein CASSPPTQETQYF.

The rearrangement joins TRBV29-1 to TRBJ1-2; no clear D. CDR1 and CDR2 from the germline V gene are SQVTM and ANQGSEA. The CDR3 is made up of 12 amino acids. The CDR3 bases are TGCACTTCCAGTCCCCGCACTGATGGCTACACCTTC. Protein product: CTSSPRTDGYTF.

This clone was seen just once. The V and J genes are TRBV3-1 (or the pseudogene TRBV3-2) and TRBJ2-2; TRBD1 is a possible D gene (7 bases). Looked up from germline, CDR1 is LGHDT and CDR2 is YNNKEL (reference sequence). V gave up 5 bases and J gave up 4 bases, with 11 bases separating them. CDR3 length equals 14 residues. The CDR3 region is CASSFQGGTGELFF. CDR3 bases: TGTGCCAGCAGCTTTCAGGGGGGCACCGGGGAGCTGTTTTTT.

The V call is TRBV18, the J call TRBJ1-4; tentative D call: TRBD1 (6 bases). Germline-derived CDR1 and CDR2 are KGHSH and LQKENI. The V and J ends lost 5 bases and 4 bases respectively, with 14 bases between them. The CDR3 covers 15 residues. CDR3 sequence reads: CASSTKQGFNEKLFF. DNA of the CDR3: TGTGCCAGCTCAACAAAACAGGGATTTAATGAAAAACTGTTTTTT.

The J gene is TRBJ2-1, the V gene TRBV5-6, with D possibly matching TRBD1 (6 bases). Per the germline V gene, CDR1 is SGHDT and CDR2 is YYEEEE. The V end was cut by 3 bases, the J end by 5 bases, with 9 bases between. The CDR3 length is 13 residues. As DNA, the CDR3 is TGTGCCAGCAGCTCCGGGACAAACAATGAGCAGTTCTTC. This codes for CASSSGTNNEQFF.

The chain links TRBV30 to TRBJ2-7; D possibly uses TRBD1 or TRBD2 (6 bases each). V lost 6 bases and J 2 bases, leaving 11 bases between the germline ends. Germline CDR1 and CDR2: GTSNPN and SVGIG (reference sequence). The CDR3 runs to 12 residues. CDR3 amino acids: CACGGQTYEQYF. DNA of the CDR3: TGTGCCTGTGGGGGGCAAACCTACGAGCAGTACTTC.

CDR3 DNA sequence: TGTGCCAGCAGTCCACAGGGGCGACAGCCCCAGCATTTT. Translated, it gives CASSPQGRQPQHF. The chain combines TRBV12-3 or TRBV12-4 with TRBJ1-5; 7 bases agree with TRBD1. CDR3 length: 13 residues. Trimming took 5 bases from V and 7 from J; bases not matched to a gene: 5.

This clone is a singleton in its sample. This chain uses TRBV6-5 with TRBJ1-2; 9 bases match TRBD1. CDR3 size: 14 residues. V trimming: 6 bases; J trimming: 8 bases; junction bases outside the gene matches: 10. CDR1 and CDR2 from the germline V gene are MNHEY and SVGAGI. CDR3 nucleotide sequence: TGTGCCAGCAGAGTCCGGGACAGGGTGAAAGGCTACACCTTC. Translated: CASRVRDRVKGYTF.

The gene calls are TRBV4-1 and TRBJ1-2; D remains unclear. The CDR3 is 12 amino acids. The V and J ends lost 0 bases and 8 bases respectively, with 7 bases between them. Germline CDR1 reads MGHRA; CDR2 reads YSYEKL. CDR3 bases: TGCGCCAGCAGCCAAGAGGCGCGGGGCTACACCTTC. Its protein is CASSQEARGYTF.

In its sample, this clone was seen once. V is TRBV6-1 and J is TRBJ1-4; 10 bases are a match to TRBD1. Germline V gene sequence: CDR1 MNHNS, CDR2 SASEGT. The CDR3 length is 16 residues. V lost 4 bases and J lost 0; bases outside the gene matches: 2. DNA for the CDR3: TGTGCCAGCAGTGTTGGACAGGGGGCAACTAATGAAAAACTGTTTTTT. Its translation: CASSVGQGATNEKLFF.

V gene TRBV19 combines with J gene TRBJ1-2; D gene unclear. Trimming shortened V by 7 bases and J by 0 bases, and 15 bases separated the two germline ends. The germline gives CDR1 LNHDA, CDR2 SQIVND (reference sequence). The CDR3 is 15 amino acids. The DNA of the CDR3 is TGTGCCAGTACCTTGGACGGGAACGCTAACTATGGCTACACCTTC. Protein product: CASTLDGNANYGYTF. Using reference TRBV19 and TRBJ1-2 for the parts outside the CDR3, the full variable domain is DGGITQSPKYLFRKEGQNVTLSCEQNLNHDAMYWYRQDPGQGLRLIYYSQIVNDFQKGDIAEGYSVSREKKESFPLTVTSAQKNPTAFYLCASTLDGNANYGYTFGSGTRLTVV.

This rearrangement joins TRBV19 to TRBJ1-2, with D tentatively TRBD1 (6 bases). This CDR3 has 12 residues. The V gene's germline CDR1 is LNHDA and CDR2 SQIVND (reference sequence). V gave up 10 bases and J gave up 4 bases, with 13 bases separating them. CDR3 amino acids: CATYRVAYGYTF. CDR3 nucleotides: TGTGCCACCTACAGGGTGGCCTATGGCTACACCTTC.

The rearrangement uses TRBV6-4 and TRBJ1-5; TRBD1 is a possible D gene (5 bases). CDR1 is MRHNA and CDR2 is SNTAGT in the germline V gene. The CDR3 consists of 17 residues. Trimming stripped 5 bases from V and 4 bases from J, with 21 bases between. CDR3 sequence: CASSWTLRARGNQPQHF. For the CDR3, the DNA is TGTGCCAGCAGTTGGACCCTTCGAGCAAGGGGAAATCAGCCCCAGCATTTT.

This clone was seen once. V gene TRBV11-2 combines with J gene TRBJ2-3; 8 bases align to TRBD2. The CDR3 has 16 amino acids. J lost 0 bases, V lost 5 bases, and 7 bases had no gene match. The germline V gene has CDR1 SGHAT and CDR2 FQNNGV. In DNA form, the CDR3 reads TGTGCCAGCAGCACGCGGGGGGACCTTAGCACAGATACGCAGTATTTT. The encoded protein is CASSTRGDLSTDTQYF. The whole variable domain, filled in from reference TRBV11-2 and TRBJ2-3, reads EAGVAQSPRYKIIEKRQSVAFWCNPISGHATLYWYQQILGQGPKLLIQFQNNGVVDDSQLPKDRFSAERLKGVDSTLKIQPAKLEDSAVYLCASSTRGDLSTDTQYFGPGTRLTVL.